One sample yielded the 23 T cell receptor beta chains listed below, sequenced in a study of T cells after yellow fever vaccination. TCRdb independently ran MiXCR on the 5' RACE reads; one entry per CDR3 protein. Of under 600,000 distinct CDR3 sequences listed, roughly 14% are singletons. The material sequenced was PBMCs, taken on the day of the yellow fever booster vaccination. The receptors stem from a man aged 30 to 45 who received the YFV17D yellow fever vaccine.

A few counts support this clonotype. This chain uses TRBV5-1 with TRBJ2-1; possibly TRBD2 for D (6 bases). This CDR3 comprises 15 residues. In germline, CDR1 is SGHRS, CDR2 YFSETQ. Trimming cost V 2 bases and J 3 bases, with 12 bases left between them. The CDR3 spells CASSFGAGSYNEQFF. CDR3 sequence (DNA): TGCGCCAGCAGCTTTGGGGCGGGAAGCTACAATGAGCAGTTCTTC.

This rearrangement joins TRBV12-3 or TRBV12-4 to TRBJ2-1, with D unclear. Trimming removed 7 bases at V and 9 bases at J, with 19 bases between. This CDR3 is 14 amino acids long. The CDR3 region is CASIPMISFSEQFF. The CDR3, as DNA: TGTGCCAGCATCCCTATGATAAGTTTTTCTGAGCAGTTCTTC.

This clonotype was observed many times. The V call is TRBV6-5, the J call TRBJ1-4; perhaps TRBD1 as D (5 bases). V lost 2 bases and J 5 bases, leaving 9 bases between the germline ends. The CDR3 covers 14 residues. Germline loops: CDR1 MNHEY, CDR2 SVGAGI. In DNA form, the CDR3 reads TGTGCCAGCAGTTACAGGGGACTGAATGAAAAACTGTTTTTT. Translating it yields CASSYRGLNEKLFF.

In this sample, this clonotype turned up a few times. The chain links TRBV7-2 to TRBJ2-5; 8 nucleotides match TRBD1. The V segment lost 1 base and the J segment 5 bases; nucleotides outside the gene matches: 9. CDR3 length equals 16 residues. CDR1 is SGHTA, CDR2 FQGNSA, per germline. The CDR3 sequence: CASSLGQGKKWETQYF. The CDR3 DNA reads as TGTGCCAGCAGCTTAGGACAGGGGAAGAAATGGGAGACCCAGTACTTC.

This clonotype has only a few counts. The rearrangement uses TRBV29-1 and TRBJ2-7, with a possible D match to TRBD1 (5 bases). Between the trimmed V and J ends, which lost 5 bases and 6 bases, there was a span of 11 bases. This CDR3 contains 11 residues. CDR1 and CDR2 from the germline V gene are SQVTM and ANQGSEA. CDR3 in amino acids: CSVFVRGEQYF. The CDR3 nucleotides read TGCAGCGTTTTCGTTAGGGGCGAGCAGTACTTC.

This clonotype was observed once. The chain recombines TRBV2 with TRBJ2-7; 9 positions agree with TRBD2. Germline trimming cut 6 bases from V and 0 bases from J; bases unmatched to any gene: 24. The CDR3 covers 21 residues. Per germline, CDR1 SNHLY and CDR2 FYNNEI. DNA for the CDR3: TGTGCCAGCAGGCGTTTAGGAGCCGGGACTAGCTTCTCGATGAGCTCCTACGAGCAGTACTTC. This encodes CASRRLGAGTSFSMSSYEQYF.

The chain employs TRBV5-1 and TRBJ1-1; possibly TRBD1 for D (6 bases). Germline V gene data show CDR1 as SGHRS and CDR2 as YFSETQ. The CDR3 runs to 15 residues. The V end lost 5 bases, the J end lost 3 bases, and 17 bases lay between the germline ends. DNA for the CDR3: TGCGCCAGCAGTCCGAACGGGGGCCGAGACACTGAAGCTTTCTTT. It encodes CASSPNGGRDTEAFF.

The chain combines TRBV20-1 with TRBJ2-2; D not certain. Germline CDR1 DFQATT, CDR2 SNEGSKA (reference sequence). With 3 bases removed from V and 7 bases from J, the gap between germline ends came to 15 bases. CDR3 size: 14 residues. Written as DNA, the CDR3 is TGCAGTGCTAGGTCTACTGGTGGGGTCGGGGAGCTGTTTTTT. As protein: CSARSTGGVGELFF.

This sequence joins TRBV20-1 and TRBJ2-1; the match to TRBD2 covers 11 bases. Germline CDR1 reads DFQATT; CDR2 reads SNEGSKA (reference sequence). Trimming at V came to 4 bases and at J to 8 bases, leaving 10 bases not matched to a gene. The CDR3 contains 15 residues. CDR3 DNA: TGCAGTGCTACCGGACTAGCGGGTAGAGGTTATGAGCAGTTCTTC. Encoded protein: CSATGLAGRGYEQFF.

This clonotype showed up just a few times. The gene calls are TRBV23-1 and TRBJ2-3, with D unclear. TRBV23-1 is filed as an ORF, its function uncertain. The V and J ends lost 0 bases and 12 bases respectively, with 16 bases between them. This CDR3 has 14 residues. In DNA form, the CDR3 reads TGCGCCAGCAGTCAATCGCACCACTTGGGGTCCCAGTATTTT. Amino acid sequence: CASSQSHHLGSQYF.

This clonotype was seen more than once but under ten times. DNA of the CDR3: TGTGCCAGCAGAACAGGTGCATGGCAGTTCTTC. As protein: CASRTGAWQFF. The genes are TRBV28 and TRBJ2-1; D possibly corresponds to TRBD1 (5 bases). Germline V gene data show CDR1 as MDHEN and CDR2 as SYDVKM. CDR3 length: 11 amino acids. V was clipped by 6 bases and J by 12 bases, with 12 bases between them.

The gene calls are TRBV20-1 and TRBJ2-7; TRBD1 might be the D (6 bases). Germline CDR1 reads DFQATT; CDR2 reads SNEGSKA (reference sequence). Trimming cost V 1 base and J 6 bases, with 13 bases left between them. The CDR3 contains 13 residues. Here the CDR3 reads CSARVGQGREQYF. As DNA, the CDR3 is TGCAGTGCTAGAGTGGGCCAGGGGCGCGAGCAGTACTTC.

The rearrangement uses TRBV14 and TRBJ2-1; D remains unclear. The CDR3 totals 16 residues. CDR1 is SGHDN and CDR2 is FVKESK in the germline V gene. Trimming shortened V by 0 bases and J by 5 bases, and 14 bases separated the two germline ends. CDR3 nucleotide sequence: TGTGCCAGCAGCCAAGACGACTTCTCGTACCACAATGAGCAGTTCTTC. Protein: CASSQDDFSYHNEQFF.

The chain joins TRBV3-1 to TRBJ1-4; TRBD1 matches at 8 bases. Looked up from germline, CDR1 is LGHDT and CDR2 is YNNKEL (reference sequence). CDR3 size: 16 residues. V gave up 3 bases and J gave up 8 bases; unmatched junction bases: 11. The CDR3 here is CASSHTPGQEIEKLFF. The CDR3 DNA follows: TGTGCCAGCAGCCATACTCCGGGACAGGAGATCGAAAAACTGTTTTTT.

This clonotype was found a few times. The chain carries TRBV7-2 and TRBJ2-6; D gene unclear. Trimming took off 5 bases at V and 2 bases at J, with 7 bases between the two ends. The CDR3 consists of 14 residues. CDR1 is SGHTA and CDR2 is FQGNSA in the germline V gene. The CDR3 coding sequence is TGTGCCAGCAGCCCCGTGGCTGGGGCCAACGTCCTGACTTTC. Residues: CASSPVAGANVLTF.

The V and J genes are TRBV27 and TRBJ2-7, with no clear D. CDR1 is MNHEY and CDR2 is SMNVEV in the germline V gene (reference sequence). Trimming removed 0 bases from V and 0 bases from J, with 12 bases in between. The CDR3 runs 16 residues. CDR3 amino acids: CASSLSYSASSYEQYF. The CDR3 DNA reads TGTGCCAGCAGTTTATCGTATTCGGCCAGCTCCTACGAGCAGTACTTC.

This clonotype was observed a handful of times. The rearrangement links TRBV20-1 to TRBJ2-5; D perhaps matches TRBD2 (6 bases). The CDR3 runs 14 residues. The germline V gene has CDR1 DFQATT and CDR2 SNEGSKA (reference sequence). V lost 2 bases and J 4 bases, leaving 14 bases between the germline ends. DNA for the CDR3: TGCAGTGCTAGACCGGGAGTGCCGCCAGAGACCCAGTACTTC. Amino acids: CSARPGVPPETQYF.

This clonotype was counted only a few times. The gene calls are TRBV28 and TRBJ2-1; D possibly corresponds to TRBD2 (7 bases). Germline values: CDR1 MDHEN, CDR2 SYDVKM. With 7 bases removed from V and 4 bases from J, the gap between germline ends came to 20 bases. This CDR3 region has 16 residues. CDR3 nucleotides: TGTGCCAGCATCGACCCCGGGGGGCGGGGATACAATGAGCAGTTCTTC. It specifies CASIDPGGRGYNEQFF. The full variable domain, completed using reference TRBV28 and TRBJ2-1, is DVKVTQSSRYLVKRTGEKVFLECVQDMDHENMFWYRQDPGLGLRLIYFSYDVKMKEKGDIPEGYSVSREKKERFSLILESASTNQTSMYLCASIDPGGRGYNEQFFGPGTRLTVL.

This clonotype was counted a few times. J is TRBJ2-5 and V is TRBV29-1, with 7 nucleotides matching TRBD1. This CDR3 spans 10 amino acids. Trimming removed 2 bases from V and 9 bases from J; junction bases left unmatched: 0. Per germline, CDR1 SQVTM and CDR2 ANQGSEA. The CDR3 is CSVEQGAQYF. CDR3 coding DNA: TGCAGCGTTGAACAGGGGGCCCAGTACTTC.

In this sample, this clonotype turned up many times. The rearrangement links TRBV12-3 or TRBV12-4 to TRBJ2-1; TRBD2 aligns across 8 bases. With 6 bases clipped from V and 5 bases from J, the junction kept 9 bases outside the gene matches. The CDR3 totals 15 residues. The CDR3 nucleotides read TGTGCCAGCAGACCCAGCGGGAGTCTACACAATGAGCAGTTCTTC. It translates to CASRPSGSLHNEQFF.

This chain joins TRBV6-5 and TRBJ2-3, with D possibly being TRBD1 (6 bases). Trimming removed 0 bases from V and 1 base from J, with 11 bases in between. This CDR3 is built from 16 residues. Germline V gene lookup returns CDR1 MNHEY and CDR2 SVGAGI. CDR3 in amino acids: CASSYSRGSGTDTQYF. CDR3 bases: TGTGCCAGCAGTTACTCGAGGGGGAGTGGCACAGATACGCAGTATTTT.

V usage is TRBV5-1 and J usage is TRBJ1-1; 10 bases are a match to TRBD1. V lost 3 bases, J lost 2 bases, and 4 bases stayed unmatched. Germline V gene sequence: CDR1 SGHRS, CDR2 YFSETQ. This CDR3 spans 15 amino acids. The CDR3 DNA follows: TGCGCCAGCAGCTCACAGACAGGGGGCAACACTGAAGCTTTCTTT. It is translated as CASSSQTGGNTEAFF.

The gene calls are TRBV5-1 and TRBJ1-5, with 7 nucleotides matching TRBD1. V trimming: 4 bases; J trimming: 2 bases; junction bases outside the gene matches: 6. The CDR3 totals 15 residues. Germline V gene data show CDR1 as SGHRS and CDR2 as YFSETQ. CDR3 region: CASSPTGDGNQPQHF. CDR3 sequence (DNA): TGCGCCAGCAGCCCAACAGGGGACGGCAATCAGCCCCAGCATTTT.